The source of this TCR beta chain is a study of patients and donors after allogeneic stem cell transplantation. This clonotype was found a few times. One entry per CDR3 protein results from TCRdb running MiXCR on the RT-PCR reads. The data hold 15,000 to 20,000 distinct CDR3 sequences, with 27% observed a single time. This clonotype was obtained from a human donor who was either an allogeneic HSCT recipient or a stem cell or donor lymphocyte infusion donor (not recorded which). It is not recorded whose cells these are; they may come from a transplant donor. The sequencing input was blood, either unsorted or a sorted T cell fraction (not recorded which).

The CDR3 nucleotides read TGTGCCAGCAGCCCCGGACTCGTCTATGGCTACACCTTC. The encoded protein is CASSPGLVYGYTF. This chain connects TRBV3-1 to TRBJ1-2; no reliable D call. The CDR3 has 13 amino acids. V was trimmed by 4 bases and J by 4 bases, leaving 10 bases between them. CDR1 is LGHDT, CDR2 YNNKEL, per germline (reference sequence).